Reported below is one T cell receptor (beta chain). Its target antigen remains unknown. Its ends do not fully match the called genes, so a read error is possible. These data originate in a study of T cell repertoires in cytomegalovirus infection (dated by TCRdb to 2018 to 2020). Broadly, across the study: Donor HLA type was relevant to the analysis, because carriage of CMV infection together with the matching HLA type was indicated by public TCR beta signatures.

The research as a whole found: Carriers of CMV infection plus the relevant HLA type were discriminated by the cumulative frequency of public TCR beta family members in the study cohort and in an independent roughly 370-donor cohort. The ex vivo response was dominated by HLA-C-restricted CMV-specific TCR beta clonotypes, which also provided the single most frequent clonotype in two of eight donors.

Inclusive of the bounding cysteine and phenylalanine, the CDR3 is 16 residues long. Just CDR3 DNA is preserved here, 48 bases in frame from base 1. In the germline V gene, CDR1 corresponds to MDHEN and CDR2 to SYDVKM. TCRdb records Illumina HiSeq 1500 as the sequencer. TCRdb reprocessing: public reads trimmed at Q25 with fastp, clones called with MiXCR, in-frame beta chains kept. Rows merge per CDR3 protein into single entries with the most common DNA and genes. The sample contains a few hundred thousand distinct CDR3 sequences, 8% to 10% of them found a single time. Clones ranked in the top ten supply approximately 4.7% of the sample.

The sequencing sample was made of PBMCs. The clonotype comes from a human donor in good health (CMV status not recorded). Some clones in this sample may be carry-over from other donors' samples. This chain is built from TRBV28 and TRBJ2-4; the junction holds 8 bases that match TRBD1. The nucleotides are TGTGCCAGCAGTCCGTCTCTACAGGGGGGCAAAAACATTCGGTACTTC. The translation is CASSPSLQGGKNIRYF.